One TCR beta chain is described in this entry. The antigen is undetermined. The authors extracted RNA and reverse transcribed it into cDNA as the sequencing template. Sequenced by immunoSEQ multiplex PCR; TCRdb stores in-frame clones only, minus some. This table has about 110,000 clones, 59% appearing once. Germline V gene lookup returns CDR1 GTSNPN and CDR2 SVGIG (reference sequence). The CDR3 loop spans 14 amino acids. Trimming pared 2 bases from V and 4 bases from J, leaving 14 bases between. The record originates from a study of CD8+ T cells in alopecia areata. Study-wide findings and caveats: Lesional scalp displayed greater clonality than normal scalp, most notably in alopecia totalis/universalis.

The V and J genes are TRBV30 and TRBJ1-2, with D possibly being TRBD1 (5 bases). The clonotype originates from a human donor in good health. Specimen: CD8+ T cells sorted from blood. The CDR3 here is CAWSPGGGAYGYTF. As DNA, the CDR3 is TGTGCCTGGAGTCCGGGAGGAGGGGCCTATGGCTACACCTTC. Supplemented by reference TRBV30 and TRBJ1-2, the full variable domain reads SQTIHQWPATLVQPVGSPLSLECTVEGTSNPNLYWYRQAAGRGLQLLFYSVGIGQISSEVPQNLSASRPQDRQFILSSKKLLLSDSGFYLCAWSPGGGAYGYTFGSGTRLTVV.